Listed here are 7 T cell receptor beta chains from one sample, sequenced in a study of T cells after yellow fever vaccination. One entry per CDR3 protein results from TCRdb running MiXCR on the 5' RACE reads. The table lists 250,000 or so distinct CDR3 sequences, 3.6% of them singletons. This material consisted of PBMCs, taken 15 days after the yellow fever booster vaccination. Source of these receptors: a man aged 18 to 35 who received the YFV17D yellow fever vaccine.

This chain links TRBV28 with TRBJ2-1, with D tentatively TRBD1 (5 bases). V was shortened by 6 bases and J by 10 bases, with 16 bases between the two germline ends. From germline, CDR1 is MDHEN and CDR2 SYDVKM. CDR3 length equals 13 residues. CDR3 region: CASRRGQGSEQFF. In DNA form, the CDR3 reads TGTGCCAGCAGACGCGGCCAGGGATCGGAGCAGTTCTTC.

This clonotype was recorded at least ten times. The chain has TRBV6-1 and TRBJ1-5; D is unresolved. This CDR3 is 14 amino acids long. Germline CDR1 reads MNHNS; CDR2 reads SASEGT. Trimming left V 1 base short and J 7 bases short, with 11 bases between. The CDR3 is CASSEVDILQPQHF. In nucleotides, the CDR3 is TGTGCCAGCAGTGAAGTCGACATTCTCCAGCCCCAGCATTTT.

Ten or more counts support this clonotype. The rearrangement joins TRBV5-1 to TRBJ2-2; TRBD2 matches at 12 bases. V was clipped by 4 bases and J by 5 bases; unmatched bases: 6. This CDR3 is 16 amino acids long. Germline-derived CDR1 and CDR2 are SGHRS and YFSETQ. CDR3 loop: CASSGTSGGRTGELFF. The CDR3 nucleotides read TGCGCCAGCAGCGGAACTAGCGGGGGGCGAACCGGGGAGCTGTTTTTT.

Many counts were recorded for this clonotype. The V and J genes are TRBV27 and TRBJ2-1; maybe TRBD2 (5 bases). V dropped 8 bases and J dropped 3 bases, with 20 bases sitting between them. The CDR3 spans 16 residues. Germline values: CDR1 MNHEY, CDR2 SMNVEV (reference sequence). The CDR3: CASASLFGENYNEQFF. CDR3 nucleotide sequence: TGTGCCAGCGCTAGTCTCTTTGGGGAGAACTACAATGAGCAGTTCTTC.

The table lists this clonotype with many counts. The chain has TRBV7-2 and TRBJ2-3; D is unclear. The V end was cut by 1 base, the J end by 6 bases, with 8 bases between. Germline CDR1 and CDR2: SGHTA and FQGNSA. This CDR3 has 13 residues. CDR3: CASSLESWDTQYF. The DNA for the CDR3 is TGTGCCAGCAGCTTAGAGTCTTGGGATACGCAGTATTTT.

This clonotype was found many times. The CDR3 here is CASSQDSRGGYTF. The CDR3 DNA sequence: TGCGCCAGCAGCCAAGATTCCAGGGGTGGCTACACCTTC. The chain is built from TRBV4-3 and TRBJ1-2; maybe TRBD1 (6 bases). This CDR3 has 13 residues. Germline V gene lookup returns CDR1 LGHNA and CDR2 YSLEER. Trimming pared 0 bases from V and 7 bases from J, leaving 9 bases between.

In this sample, this clonotype turned up many times. This chain links TRBV30 with TRBJ1-1; no clear D. CDR1 and CDR2 (germline): GTSNPN, SVGIG (reference sequence). The V end lost 0 bases, the J end lost 1 base, and 12 bases lay between the germline ends. This CDR3 comprises 15 residues. For the CDR3, the DNA is TGTGCCTGGAGTGTAAGTGGTAGTTGGAACACTGAAGCTTTCTTT. This gives the protein CAWSVSGSWNTEAFF.